This T cell receptor (beta chain) was identified in a study of human T cells and chemical hapten exposure. Study context: TCR yields per sample varied, mainly owing to small pooled library volume differences. Findings of the study overall: With patch test score, the counts of PT1 expanded TCRs showed a positive correlation. Relative to control repertoires, expanded TCRs gave rise to significantly more large CDR3 similarity clusters.

Deletions cut 2 bases from V and 1 base from J, with 5 bases between. The CDR3 is 13 residues long. Germline CDR1 reads LGHNT; CDR2 reads FRNRAP. Worth noting for this clonotype: Its antigen is undetermined.

The library tagged individual cDNA molecules with unique molecular identifiers. TCRdb re-derived calls from the RACE reads in MiXCR, one entry per CDR3 protein. The table lists just over 350,000 distinct CDR3 sequences, 6% to 7% of them singletons. Time point specified: patch test 2, 6 weeks after DPC sensitization. Regarding treatment: therapeutic diphenylcyclopropenone sensitization with weekly scalp DPC. The V and J genes are TRBV12-5 and TRBJ1-1, with D uncertain. Source: whole blood, taken in connection with sensitization to the hapten diphenylcyclopropenone (DPC). The clonotype originates from a woman between 18 and 29 years old with alopecia areata. Some clones in this sample may be carry-over from other donors' samples. CDR3 region: CASGLTTNTEAFF. DNA for the CDR3: TGTGCTAGTGGTTTGACCACGAACACTGAAGCTTTCTTT. The whole variable domain, remainder taken from reference TRBV12-5 and TRBJ1-1, is DARVTQTPRHKVTEMGQEVTMRCQPILGHNTVFWYRQTMMQGLELLAYFRNRAPLDDSGMPKDRFSAEMPDATLATLKIQPSEPRDSAVYFCASGLTTNTEAFFGQGTRLTVV.